This TCR beta chain comes out of a study of early T cells in non-severe SARS-CoV-2 infection. Study observations and caveats: Matching results from VDJdb favored anti-spike CD8 responses, leaving private and CD4 specificities undetected.

Trimming stripped 3 bases from V and 1 base from J, with 5 bases between. CDR3 length equals 12 residues. Per germline, CDR1 DFQATT and CDR2 SNEGSKA (reference sequence). The library protocol tagged individual cDNA molecules with unique molecular identifiers. TCRdb passed the 5' RACE reads through MiXCR, listing each CDR3 protein once. The table includes more than 20,000 distinct CDR3 sequences, less than 7.5% detected once. As to this clonotype: The antigen remains undetermined.

This material consisted of whole blood, taken at baseline. The sequence derives from an adult who was a healthcare worker with PCR-confirmed SARS-CoV-2 infection or an uninfected control (not recorded which). V is TRBV20-1 and J is TRBJ2-3; no definite D call. CDR3 sequence reads: CSASPRTDTQYF. The CDR3 DNA reads TGCAGTGCTAGCCCACGCACAGATACGCAGTATTTT.